This TCR beta chain was sequenced for a study of regulatory T cells in long-lasting Graves disease. Assembly of TCR beta libraries relied on iRepertoire HTBI primers together with Arm-PCR of CDR3 regions. In TCRdb, the multiplex PCR reads were re-called with MiXCR into one record per CDR3 protein. Of approximately 230,000 distinct CDR3 sequences in the sample, around 20% were seen once. This clonotype was found many times. The time point: newly diagnosed GD, antithyroid drugs for less than 3 months. Scientists built the TCR library using RNA that was extracted from PBMCs. Graves' disease diagnosis was established per American Thyroid Association guidelines. Specimen: peripheral blood mononuclear cells (PBMCs), collected at new diagnosis, from a patient treated with antithyroid drugs. This TCR was sampled from a female donor with Graves disease.

The CDR3 sequence is CASSLRLDGKLFF. The CDR3 DNA reads TGCGCCAGCAGCTTGCGTCTAGACGGAAAACTGTTTTTT. This chain joins TRBV5-1 and TRBJ1-4; D is ambiguous. The germline V and J ends were trimmed by 1 base and 10 bases, with 11 bases remaining between them. The germline V gene has CDR1 SGHRS and CDR2 YFSETQ. The CDR3 covers 13 residues.